This is a list of T cell receptor beta chains from one sample in a study of blood T cell repertoires in COVID-19. The data were produced by immunoSEQ multiplex PCR, yet TCRdb's version contains in-frame clones alone and is incomplete. This sample has 280,000 or so clones, with roughly 88% found just once. Sequenced material: peripheral blood. These receptors were collected from a woman aged 25 to 39 who had recovered from COVID-19. The CDR3 runs from the conserved cysteine through the conserved F or W. Each record gives: CDR3 length, V gene, CDR3 protein.

>15|TRBV28
CAVQKAGGNTGELFF
>13|TRBV9
CASSVTVYSPLHF
>14|TRBV28
CASQRGGNTGELFF
>14|TRBV5-1
CASSLGPSNEKLFF
>13|TRBV19
CASSIAPSQPQHF
>13|TRBV7-2
CASSSGSFYGYTF
>17|TRBV10-3
CAISDHGLAGDLNEQFF
>14|TRBV2
CASRDRTGEEKLFF
>15|TRBV9
CASSPSGGGYNEQFF
>17|TRBV10-1
CASSELRTGGSTDTQYF
>15|TRBV20-1
CSASPGGRTNEKLFF
>16|TRBV5-6
CASSLLTGALYNEQFF
>18|TRBV4-3
CASSQEGAGGAYNSPLHF
>16|TRBV5-4
CASRPDWGGGGAGAFF
>15|TRBV7-2
CASSPPTVLHYGYTF
>13|TRBV27
CASSLRGNYGYTF
>13|TRBV5-6
CASTHRGGQPQHF
>10|TRBV20-1
CSARDGEQFF
>15|TRBV18
CASSRGGTGVREQYF
>16|TRBV7-2
CASSPWDRGSYNEQFF
>12|TRBV12-3/TRBV12-4
CASSLVIDTQYF
>16|TRBV6-2/TRBV6-3
CASSYSGGTGANVLTF
>10|TRBV28
CATRLGELFF
>12|TRBV2
CASHRVSYGYTF
>15|TRBV28
CASTSWGGNTGELFF
>13|TRBV6-5
CASSPDSTYGYTF
>15|TRBV2
CASEFPQGAVQEQYF
>14|TRBV5-1
CASSLEGRTDTQYF
>13|TRBV30
CAWGTGGGYGYTF
>14|TRBV18
CASSLDRVNTEAFF
>15|TRBV5-6
CASSFSGRETYEQYF